These 28 T cell receptor beta chains were all obtained from the same sample, sequenced in a study of T cell repertoires in cytomegalovirus infection. Each CDR3 protein gets one entry after TCRdb re-called the reads with MiXCR. Seen here are approximately 250,000 distinct CDR3 sequences, approximately 9% observed once, and the top ten hold over 12%. Material for sequencing was PBMCs. The receptors were sampled from a human donor in good health (CMV status not recorded). Some clones in this sample may be carry-over from other donors' samples.

In regard to this clonotype: This may come from a read error, since a much larger clone is one base off. J is TRBJ2-7 and V is TRBV11-2, with 7 bases fitting TRBD1. The CDR3 extends over 15 amino acids. Per the germline V gene, CDR1 is SGHAT and CDR2 is FQNNGV. The CDR3 sequence: CASTPGQKISCEQYF. Written as DNA, the CDR3 is TGTGCCAGCACCCCGGGACAGAAAATTTCCTGCGAGCAGTACTTC. The full variable domain, its missing parts supplied by reference TRBV11-2 and TRBJ2-7, is EAGVAQSPRYKIIEKRQSVAFWCNPISGHATLYWYQQILGQGPKLLIQFQNNGVVDDSQLPKDRFSAERLKGVDSTLKIQPAKLEDSAVYLCASTPGQKISCEQYFGPGTRLTVT.

V usage is TRBV20-1 and J usage is TRBJ2-3; D is possibly TRBD2 (5 bases). V gave up 3 bases and J gave up 0 bases, with 13 bases separating them. Germline assignment: CDR1 DFQATT and CDR2 SNEGSKA (reference sequence). The CDR3 has 15 amino acids. CDR3 coding DNA: TGCAGTGCTAGCTCGATAGCGAGTAGCACAGATACGCAGTATTTT. Its translation: CSASSIASSTDTQYF.

The table lists this clonotype with many counts. The chain links TRBV5-1 to TRBJ1-5; a weak D match, TRBD1 (6 bases). V was clipped by 4 bases and J by 2 bases, with 13 bases between them. CDR1 is SGHRS and CDR2 is YFSETQ in the germline V gene. The CDR3 length is 15 residues. The CDR3 bases are TGCGCCAGCAGCCCCTCGGGGGGGCGCAATCAGCCCCAGCATTTT. Its protein is CASSPSGGRNQPQHF.

The V and J genes are TRBV19 and TRBJ1-4, with 11 bases that match TRBD1. J was trimmed by 12 bases and V by 5 bases; bases with no gene match: 11. The CDR3 is 15 residues long. Germline values: CDR1 LNHDA, CDR2 SQIVND (reference sequence). This CDR3 is CASSPMDRGRAELFF. CDR3 DNA: TGTGCCAGTAGTCCGATGGACAGGGGGCGCGCAGAACTGTTTTTT.

The chain uses TRBV7-2 and TRBJ2-1; 7 bases are shared with TRBD1. V dropped 5 bases and J dropped 3; count of bases not matched to a gene: 10. The CDR3 length is 16 residues. CDR1 is SGHTA and CDR2 is FQGNSA in the germline V gene. In DNA, the CDR3 is TGTGCCAGCAGCCACCAACTGACAGGGAGCTACAATGAGCAGTTCTTC. Residues: CASSHQLTGSYNEQFF.

The sample holds a few counts of this clonotype. This chain joins TRBV10-3 and TRBJ1-2; D not certain. The CDR3 sequence is 14 residues long. CDR1 is ENHRY and CDR2 is SYGVKD in the germline V gene. With 3 bases removed from V and 4 bases from J, the gap between germline ends came to 12 bases. The CDR3 here is CAISDDGGSYGYTF. CDR3 nucleotide sequence: TGTGCCATCAGTGACGATGGAGGGTCCTATGGCTACACCTTC.

The chain couples TRBV6-5 to TRBJ1-5; D remains unclear. There are 12 residues in the CDR3. V lost 8 bases to trimming and J lost 4 bases, with 9 bases between them. Looked up from germline, CDR1 is MNHEY and CDR2 is SVGAGI. In DNA, the CDR3 is TGTGCCAGCGGACCCCCAAATCAGCCCCAGCATTTT. Translated: CASGPPNQPQHF.

This clonotype was seen repeatedly, ten times or more. The V call is TRBV29-1, the J call TRBJ1-2, with 9 bases aligning to TRBD1. The CDR3 length is 13 residues. The trim removed 5 bases at V and 4 bases at J, leaving 5 bases unmatched. Germline loops: CDR1 SQVTM, CDR2 ANQGSEA. The CDR3 DNA sequence: TGCAGCGTTCCGGGACAGGGCCTCTATGGCTACACCTTC. As protein: CSVPGQGLYGYTF. Complete variable domain (other parts from reference TRBV29-1 and TRBJ1-2): SAVISQKPSRDICQRGTSLTIQCQVDSQVTMMFWYRQQPGQSLTLIATANQGSEATYESGFVIDKFPISRPNLTFSTLTVSNMSPEDSSIYLCSVPGQGLYGYTFGSGTRLTVV.

The table lists this clonotype with many counts. This chain joins TRBV12-3 or TRBV12-4 and TRBJ2-3, with 7 positions matching TRBD1. Trimming removed 3 bases from V and 3 bases from J; junction bases left unmatched: 3. This CDR3 contains 14 residues. The DNA of the CDR3 is TGTGCCAGCAGTTTCGACAGGGCGACAGATACGCAGTATTTT. Translated: CASSFDRATDTQYF.

This clonotype was counted at least ten times. This rearrangement joins TRBV5-1 to TRBJ1-5, with D perhaps TRBD1 (6 bases). Trimming removed 4 bases from V and 3 bases from J, with 8 bases in between. Germline V gene lookup returns CDR1 SGHRS and CDR2 YFSETQ. The CDR3 has 13 amino acids. The CDR3 region is CASSTGHNQPQHF. The CDR3 DNA sequence: TGCGCCAGCAGCACGGGACACAATCAGCCCCAGCATTTT.

This clonotype was detected many times. The chain uses TRBV7-4 and TRBJ2-4, with D possibly TRBD2 on 5 matching bases. The CDR3 totals 15 residues. V lost 5 bases to trimming and J lost 4 bases, with 15 bases between them. CDR1 is SGHVT and CDR2 is SQSDAQ in the germline V gene. In DNA, the CDR3 is TGTGCCAGCAGCCGTGAGGTGGGCGGGAAAAACATTCAGTACTTC. Translation: CASSREVGGKNIQYF.

This chain connects TRBV20-1 to TRBJ2-1; D gene uncertain. CDR3 length: 11 amino acids. The V and J ends lost 2 bases and 7 bases respectively, with 6 bases between them. Germline V gene data show CDR1 as DFQATT and CDR2 as SNEGSKA (reference sequence). The CDR3 nucleotides are TGCAGTGCTAGACCCAGAAATGAGCAGTTCTTC. It specifies CSARPRNEQFF.

The sample holds many counts of this clonotype. This sequence joins TRBV7-2 and TRBJ2-3; TRBD2 agrees at 9 bases. CDR3 size: 18 residues. V shed 1 base, J shed 0 bases, and the junction held 8 bases outside the gene matches. Per germline, CDR1 SGHTA and CDR2 FQGNSA. Written as DNA, the CDR3 is TGTGCCAGCAGCTTAGGGTTTAGCGGGAGCGCTAGCACAGATACGCAGTATTTT. This sequence encodes CASSLGFSGSASTDTQYF.

This clonotype was detected many times. This chain connects TRBV3-1 to TRBJ1-1; D is possibly TRBD1 (6 bases). Trimming took off 6 bases at V and 5 bases at J, with 16 bases between the two ends. Germline CDR1 and CDR2: LGHDT and YNNKEL (reference sequence). The CDR3 contains 14 residues. As DNA, the CDR3 is TGTGCCAGCAGTCAGGGGACCCTCACAACTGAAGCTTTCTTT. It codes for CASSQGTLTTEAFF.

This clonotype was detected once. The chain employs TRBV28 and TRBJ2-7; perhaps TRBD2 as D (6 bases). The CDR3 has 16 amino acids. Germline CDR1 is MDHEN and CDR2 is SYDVKM. V was cut by 6 bases and J by 0 bases, with 18 bases left in between. CDR3 nucleotide sequence: TGTGCCAGCAGATCGGGGGTGACGCTTAGCTCCTACGAGCAGTACTTC. Its translation is CASRSGVTLSSYEQYF.

This clonotype was seen a handful of times. The chain has TRBV7-2 and TRBJ2-7; D is undetermined. The CDR3 consists of 16 residues. Germline V gene sequence: CDR1 SGHTA, CDR2 FQGNSA. Trimming cost V 1 base and J 0 bases, with 13 bases left between them. The CDR3 coding sequence is TGTGCCAGCAGCTTAGGCGGTAGCCGCAGCTCCTACGAGCAGTACTTC. Amino acid sequence: CASSLGGSRSSYEQYF. Full variable domain (rest looked up from reference TRBV7-2 and TRBJ2-7): GAGVSQSPSNKVTEKGKDVELRCDPISGHTALYWYRQSLGQGLEFLIYFQGNSAPDKSGLPSDRFSAERTGGSVSTLTIQRTQQEDSAVYLCASSLGGSRSSYEQYFGPGTRLTVT.

This clonotype was detected ten times or more. This chain uses TRBV6-1 with TRBJ2-1; TRBD2 matches 7 bases. V lost 5 bases to trimming and J lost 6 bases; unmatched junction nucleotides: 10. This CDR3 spans 15 amino acids. From germline, CDR1 is MNHNS and CDR2 SASEGT. The CDR3 region is CASSYVGTIVNEQFF. For the CDR3, the DNA is TGTGCCAGCAGTTACGTAGGGACTATTGTCAATGAGCAGTTCTTC.

This clonotype was picked up many times. This chain joins TRBV7-6 and TRBJ2-7; D could derive from TRBD1 or TRBD2 (5 bases each). The V and J ends lost 0 bases and 7 bases respectively, with 10 bases between them. The germline V gene encodes CDR1 SGHVS and CDR2 FNYEAQ. The CDR3 length is 13 residues. The CDR3 region has the DNA TGTGCCAGCAGCTTAGCCGGGGCGAGAGAGCAGTACTTC. Its protein is CASSLAGAREQYF.

The genes are TRBV18 and TRBJ1-4, with D possibly TRBD1 on 5 matching bases. Germline CDR1 reads KGHSH; CDR2 reads LQKENI. The CDR3 has 15 residues. Trimming removed 4 bases from V and 10 bases from J, with 19 bases in between. This CDR3 reads CASSLTASTDGKLFF. The CDR3 region has the DNA TGTGCCAGCTCACTAACAGCCTCGACAGACGGAAAACTGTTTTTT.

This clonotype was counted many times. The rearrangement uses TRBV7-2 and TRBJ2-7; 10 bases are a match to TRBD1. V was clipped by 4 bases and J by 4 bases; unmatched bases: 16. Germline assignment: CDR1 SGHTA and CDR2 FQGNSA. This CDR3 is 18 amino acids long. The CDR3 loop reads CASSSRPEIWTGGYEQYF. The CDR3 DNA sequence: TGTGCCAGCAGCTCCCGCCCGGAAATATGGACAGGGGGATACGAGCAGTACTTC.

This clonotype was seen a few times. V gene TRBV29-1 combines with J gene TRBJ2-1; TRBD1 aligns across 8 bases. The V gene end was trimmed by 0 bases and the J gene end by 5 bases; junction bases not matched to a gene: 6. From germline, CDR1 is SQVTM and CDR2 ANQGSEA. The CDR3 consists of 15 residues. CDR3 residues: CSVEELDRVDNEQFF. The DNA for the CDR3 is TGCAGCGTTGAAGAGCTGGACAGGGTTGACAATGAGCAGTTCTTC.

This clonotype was counted a few times. The V gene is TRBV10-3, the J gene TRBJ1-4; 10 nucleotides agree with TRBD1. V shed 8 bases, J shed 7 bases, and the junction held 10 bases outside the gene matches. Germline values: CDR1 ENHRY, CDR2 SYGVKD. The CDR3 spans 15 residues. For the CDR3, the DNA is TGTGCCATCCGACCGGGACAGGGGATTGGTGAAAAACTGTTTTTT. Translation gives CAIRPGQGIGEKLFF.

This clonotype was seen only a few times. This chain connects TRBV7-6 to TRBJ2-2; D not certain. The CDR3 length is 15 residues. Trimming removed 1 base from V and 0 bases from J, with 6 bases in between. Per germline, CDR1 SGHVS and CDR2 FNYEAQ. The DNA of the CDR3 is TGTGCCAGCAGCTTAGTTAGGACGAACACCGGGGAGCTGTTTTTT. This sequence encodes CASSLVRTNTGELFF.

In this sample, this clonotype turned up many times. The chain employs TRBV7-9 and TRBJ1-2; 8 bases align to TRBD1. This CDR3 contains 16 residues. Germline loops: CDR1 SEHNR, CDR2 FQNEAQ (reference sequence). The V segment lost 4 bases and the J segment 1 base; nucleotides outside the gene matches: 8. As DNA, the CDR3 is TGTGCCAGCAGCTACCAGGGACAGGCCCTTAACTATGGCTACACCTTC. The encoded protein is CASSYQGQALNYGYTF.

This clonotype was seen a few times. At one end the junction does not follow the germline gene, possibly because of a read error. The chain recombines TRBV19 with TRBJ1-5; D remains unclear. From germline, CDR1 is LNHDA and CDR2 SQIVND (reference sequence). CDR3 length equals 16 residues. The chain's CDR3 is CARSMGRSYSNQPQHF. CDR3 nucleotides: TGTGCCAGAAGTATGGGTCGGAGTTATAGCAATCAGCCCCAGCATTTT.

The chain links TRBV20-1 to TRBJ2-7, with D tentatively TRBD1 (6 bases). CDR1 and CDR2 from the germline V gene are DFQATT and SNEGSKA (reference sequence). There are 13 residues in the CDR3. V lost 5 bases, J lost 5 bases, and 16 bases lay in between. The CDR3 region is CSALNRAPNEQYF. In DNA form, the CDR3 reads TGCAGTGCTTTAAACAGGGCTCCTAACGAGCAGTACTTC.

This rearrangement joins TRBV4-1 to TRBJ2-7, with D possibly matching TRBD2 (5 bases). Trimming left V 6 bases short and J 4 bases short, with 19 bases between. The CDR3 length is 15 residues. From germline, CDR1 is MGHRA and CDR2 YSYEKL. The CDR3 loop is CASSLDDRGGYEQYF. CDR3 coding DNA: TGCGCCAGCAGTCTCGACGATCGGGGTGGTTACGAGCAGTACTTC.

This clonotype was observed a few times. This sequence joins TRBV28 and TRBJ1-5; tentatively, D is TRBD1 (5 bases). The CDR3 has 14 amino acids. Germline CDR1 is MDHEN and CDR2 is SYDVKM. Trimming removed 5 bases at V and 4 bases at J, with 12 bases between. As DNA, the CDR3 is TGTGCCAGCAGTATGCCGGGACCTAATCAGCCCCAGCATTTT. It is translated as CASSMPGPNQPQHF.